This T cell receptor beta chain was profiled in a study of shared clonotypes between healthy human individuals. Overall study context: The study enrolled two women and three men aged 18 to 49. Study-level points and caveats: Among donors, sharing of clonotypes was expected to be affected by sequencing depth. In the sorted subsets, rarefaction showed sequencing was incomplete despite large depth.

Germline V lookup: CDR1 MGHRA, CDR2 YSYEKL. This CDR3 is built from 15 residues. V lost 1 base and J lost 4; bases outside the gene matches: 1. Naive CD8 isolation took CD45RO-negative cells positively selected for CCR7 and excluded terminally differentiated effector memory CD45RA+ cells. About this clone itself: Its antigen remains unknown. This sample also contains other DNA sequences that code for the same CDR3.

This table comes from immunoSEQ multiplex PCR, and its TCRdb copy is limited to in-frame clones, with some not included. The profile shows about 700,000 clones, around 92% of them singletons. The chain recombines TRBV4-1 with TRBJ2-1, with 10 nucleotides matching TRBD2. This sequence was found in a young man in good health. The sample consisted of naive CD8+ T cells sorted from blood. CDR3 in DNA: TGCGCCAGCAGCCAAGTAGCGGGAGGATACAATGAGCAGTTCTTC. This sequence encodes CASSQVAGGYNEQFF.